The clone carrying this TCR beta chain was seen ten or more times. Its target is unknown. The cDNA came from 5'RACE, which used 10-nucleotide random UMIs. Sequencing of 15-18 subjects in each run yielded over 200 million TCR-beta sequences. TCRdb processed the 5' RACE reads anew with MiXCR; each CDR3 protein has one entry. This sample has about 66,000 distinct CDR3 sequences, with 3.4% found just once. Libraries used 2 million unsorted PBMCs kept frozen in RNAlater. This sample was included in a study of neurological immune-mediated disorders. Points from the study as a whole: HTLV-1-associated myelopathy had the most TCR clonal expansion, and multiple sclerosis had the least, less than healthy controls.

V shed 4 bases, J shed 0 bases, and the junction held 5 bases outside the gene matches. This CDR3 is built from 16 residues. Germline lookup yields CDR1 MNHNY and CDR2 SVGAGI (reference sequence). The sequence came from a middle-aged man with multiple sclerosis. Input material: PBMCs. V usage is TRBV6-6 and J usage is TRBJ1-5; 8 bases fit TRBD1. The chain's CDR3 is CASSWDRSYSNQPQHF. CDR3 DNA sequence: TGTGCCAGCAGTTGGGACAGGTCCTATAGCAATCAGCCCCAGCATTTT.